The sequence of this T cell receptor (beta chain) was determined in a study of identical twins. This CDR3 comprises 15 residues. Trimming stripped 5 bases from V and 6 bases from J, with 17 bases between. Germline assignment: CDR1 MNHNS and CDR2 SASEGT. Through template switching, a universal primer site was introduced, and the cDNA contained unique molecular identifiers. TCRdb reanalysed the 5' RACE reads using MiXCR and keeps one entry per CDR3 protein. The sample has more than 650,000 distinct CDR3 sequences, around 6% seen once. The receptor's source is a man aged 18 to 30 in good health. The chain has TRBV6-1 and TRBJ1-5, with a weak D call TRBD1 (5 bases). Sequencing used naive T cells sorted from blood. The DNA for the CDR3 is TGTGCCAGCAGTCCCACCCGGGACCCAGTTCAGCCCCAGCATTTT. Encoded protein: CASSPTRDPVQPQHF.